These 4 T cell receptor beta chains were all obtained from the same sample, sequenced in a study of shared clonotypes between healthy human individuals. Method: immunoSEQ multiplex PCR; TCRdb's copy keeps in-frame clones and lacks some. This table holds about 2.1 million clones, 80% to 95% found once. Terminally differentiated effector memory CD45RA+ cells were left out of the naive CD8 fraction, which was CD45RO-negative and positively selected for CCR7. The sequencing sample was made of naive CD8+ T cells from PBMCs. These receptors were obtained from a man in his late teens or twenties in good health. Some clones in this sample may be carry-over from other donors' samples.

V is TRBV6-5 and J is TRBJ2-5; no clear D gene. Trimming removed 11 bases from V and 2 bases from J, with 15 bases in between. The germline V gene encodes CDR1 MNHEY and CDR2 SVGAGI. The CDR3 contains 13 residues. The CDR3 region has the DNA TGTGCCCAGCAGGTAGCAGTGCAAGAGACCCAGTACTTC. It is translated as CAQQVAVQETQYF.

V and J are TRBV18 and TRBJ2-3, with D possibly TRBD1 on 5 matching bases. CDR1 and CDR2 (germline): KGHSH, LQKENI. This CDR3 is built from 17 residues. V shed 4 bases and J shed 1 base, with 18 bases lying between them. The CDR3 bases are TGTGCCAGCTCACTACAGGCCCCCGGATGGGGCACAGATACGCAGTATTTT. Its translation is CASSLQAPGWGTDTQYF.

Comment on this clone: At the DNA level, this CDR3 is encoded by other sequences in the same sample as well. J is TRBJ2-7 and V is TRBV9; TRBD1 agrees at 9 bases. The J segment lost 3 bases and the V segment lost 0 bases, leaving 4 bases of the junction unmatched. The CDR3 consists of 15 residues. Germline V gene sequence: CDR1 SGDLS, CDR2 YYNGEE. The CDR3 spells CASSVGDRVLYEQYF. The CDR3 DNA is TGTGCCAGCAGCGTAGGGGACAGGGTTCTCTACGAGCAGTACTTC.

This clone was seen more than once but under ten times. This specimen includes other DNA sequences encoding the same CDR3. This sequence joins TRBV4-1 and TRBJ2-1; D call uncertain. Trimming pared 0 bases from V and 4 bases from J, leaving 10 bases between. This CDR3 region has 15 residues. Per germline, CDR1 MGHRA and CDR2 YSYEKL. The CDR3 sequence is CASSQDLVLYNEQFF. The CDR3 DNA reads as TGCGCCAGCAGCCAAGATCTGGTACTATACAATGAGCAGTTCTTC.